This is a list of T cell receptor beta chains from one sample in a study of shared clonotypes between healthy human individuals. The protocol was immunoSEQ multiplex PCR, while the TCRdb copy is restricted to in-frame clones and leaves out a portion. The sample shows about 2.1 million clones, over 85% of them seen only once. Material: naive CD8+ T cells from PBMCs. The receptors here all came from a man between 18 and 29 years old in good health. Some clones in this sample may be carry-over from other donors' samples. Both conserved end residues are part of each CDR3. The D gene is left open where the match is weak. Where a row states a size, it is once, few, many or the class of an expanded clone; other rows omit it.

D gene: -
J gene: TRBJ2-6
CDR3 length: 18
V gene: TRBV9
clone size: -
CDR3 protein: CASSVIGLGSSGANVLTF
CDR3 DNA: TGTGCCAGCAGCGTAATTGGACTCGGGTCCTCTGGGGCCAACGTCCTGACTTTC

D gene: -
J gene: TRBJ2-6
CDR3 length: 15
V gene: TRBV19
clone size: -
CDR3 protein: CASSIMAKGANVLTF
CDR3 DNA: TGTGCCAGTAGTATAATGGCTAAGGGGGCCAACGTCCTGACTTTC

D gene: TRBD2
J gene: TRBJ2-7
CDR3 length: 17
V gene: TRBV10-2
clone size: -
CDR3 protein: CASSSGGIAGGPHEQYF
CDR3 DNA: TGCGCCAGCAGCAGTGGGGGAATAGCGGGAGGGCCCCACGAGCAGTACTTC

D gene: TRBD2
J gene: TRBJ2-7
CDR3 length: 13
V gene: TRBV29-1
clone size: -
CDR3 protein: CSVRAGTSDEQYF
CDR3 DNA: TGCAGCGTACGGGCCGGGACTAGTGACGAGCAGTACTTC

D gene: TRBD2
J gene: TRBJ2-1
CDR3 length: 16
V gene: TRBV7-6
clone size: -
CDR3 protein: CASSPLAGGRYNEQFF
CDR3 DNA: TGTGCCAGCAGTCCCTTAGCGGGAGGACGTTACAATGAGCAGTTCTTC

D gene: TRBD2
J gene: TRBJ2-7
CDR3 length: 15
V gene: TRBV4-2
clone size: -
CDR3 protein: CASSQGSAGAYEQYF
CDR3 DNA: TGTGCCAGCAGCCAAGGTTCCGCGGGGGCCTACGAGCAGTACTTC

D gene: TRBD2
J gene: TRBJ2-1
CDR3 length: 15
V gene: TRBV5-6
clone size: once
CDR3 protein: CASSFASGPYNEQFF
CDR3 DNA: TGTGCCAGCAGCTTTGCTAGCGGGCCCTACAATGAGCAGTTCTTC

D gene: -
J gene: TRBJ2-5
CDR3 length: 15
V gene: TRBV19
clone size: -
CDR3 protein: CATSPGALLQETQYF
CDR3 DNA: TGTGCCACATCCCCTGGGGCCCTTCTACAAGAGACCCAGTACTTC

D gene: TRBD2
J gene: TRBJ2-1
CDR3 length: 13
V gene: TRBV28
clone size: -
CDR3 protein: CASSSGTNNEQFF
CDR3 DNA: TGTGCCAGCAGCTCCGGGACTAACAATGAGCAGTTCTTC

D gene: -
J gene: TRBJ1-5
CDR3 length: 17
V gene: TRBV19
clone size: -
CDR3 protein: CASSIPRGPLSNQPQHF
CDR3 DNA: TGTGCCAGTAGTATTCCCAGGGGCCCTTTGAGCAATCAGCCCCAGCATTTT

D gene: -
J gene: TRBJ1-1
CDR3 length: 13
V gene: TRBV27
clone size: -
CDR3 protein: CASSYGMNTEAFF
CDR3 DNA: TGTGCCAGCAGTTACGGTATGAACACTGAAGCTTTCTTT

D gene: TRBD1
J gene: TRBJ2-1
CDR3 length: 15
V gene: TRBV6-5
clone size: -
CDR3 protein: CASSYSTGGANEQFF
CDR3 DNA: TGTGCCAGCAGTTACTCGACAGGGGGCGCGAATGAGCAGTTCTTC

D gene: TRBD1
J gene: TRBJ1-1
CDR3 length: 14
V gene: TRBV4-1
clone size: few
CDR3 protein: CASSLRTGNTEAFF
CDR3 DNA: TGCGCCAGCAGCCTCCGGACAGGGAACACTGAAGCTTTCTTT

D gene: TRBD2
J gene: TRBJ2-1
CDR3 length: 20
V gene: TRBV4-2
clone size: -
CDR3 protein: CASSQDPHRLAGGPYNEQFF
CDR3 DNA: TGTGCCAGCAGCCAAGACCCCCACCGACTAGCGGGAGGGCCCTACAATGAGCAGTTCTTC

D gene: -
J gene: TRBJ2-3
CDR3 length: 14
V gene: TRBV27
clone size: -
CDR3 protein: CASSLRQLGDTQYF
CDR3 DNA: TGTGCCAGCAGTTTACGGCAGTTGGGAGATACGCAGTATTTT

D gene: -
J gene: TRBJ1-2
CDR3 length: 14
V gene: TRBV7-8
clone size: -
CDR3 protein: CASSPLRDIGGYTF
CDR3 DNA: TGTGCCAGCAGCCCCCTCAGGGACATCGGTGGCTACACCTTC

D gene: TRBD2
J gene: TRBJ2-3
CDR3 length: 16
V gene: TRBV7-6
clone size: -
CDR3 protein: CASSLAAGGRTDTQYF
CDR3 DNA: TGTGCCAGCAGCTTAGCAGCGGGAGGAAGAACAGATACGCAGTATTTT

D gene: -
J gene: TRBJ2-7
CDR3 length: 10
V gene: TRBV28
clone size: -
CDR3 protein: CASMAYEQYF
CDR3 DNA: TGTGCCAGCATGGCCTACGAGCAGTACTTC

D gene: -
J gene: TRBJ1-5
CDR3 length: 15
V gene: TRBV27
clone size: -
CDR3 protein: CASSLGQYSNQPQHF
CDR3 DNA: TGTGCCAGCAGTTTAGGACAGTATAGCAATCAGCCCCAGCATTTT

D gene: -
J gene: TRBJ1-1
CDR3 length: 13
V gene: TRBV9
clone size: -
CDR3 protein: CASGVTGNTEAFF
CDR3 DNA: TGTGCCAGCGGGGTAACGGGGAACACTGAAGCTTTCTTT

D gene: TRBD2
J gene: TRBJ2-7
CDR3 length: 16
V gene: TRBV9
clone size: -
CDR3 protein: CASSPPSVAGGGEQYF
CDR3 DNA: TGTGCCAGCAGCCCGCCTTCGGTAGCGGGAGGGGGCGAGCAGTACTTC

D gene: -
J gene: TRBJ2-7
CDR3 length: 14
V gene: TRBV10-2
clone size: once
CDR3 protein: CASSGYRNLYEQYF
CDR3 DNA: TGCGCCAGCAGTGGTTACAGAAATCTCTACGAGCAGTACTTC

D gene: TRBD1
J gene: TRBJ2-1
CDR3 length: 14
V gene: TRBV19
clone size: -
CDR3 protein: CASSSGTVYNEQFF
CDR3 DNA: TGTGCCAGTAGTTCCGGGACAGTATACAATGAGCAGTTCTTC

D gene: -
J gene: TRBJ2-2
CDR3 length: 16
V gene: TRBV7-9
clone size: once
CDR3 protein: CASSLADRLSTGELFF
CDR3 DNA: TGTGCCAGCAGCTTGGCCGACAGACTAAGCACCGGGGAGCTGTTTTTT

D gene: -
J gene: TRBJ1-2
CDR3 length: 17
V gene: TRBV7-2
clone size: -
CDR3 protein: CASRQAGRALHAYGYTF
CDR3 DNA: TGTGCCAGCAGACAAGCGGGCAGGGCGTTGCATGCCTATGGCTACACCTTC

D gene: TRBD1
J gene: TRBJ2-4
CDR3 length: 18
V gene: TRBV28
clone size: -
CDR3 protein: CASHPGQANPLAKNIQYF
CDR3 DNA: TGTGCCAGCCATCCGGGACAGGCCAACCCTCTGGCCAAAAACATTCAGTACTTC

D gene: TRBD2
J gene: TRBJ2-3
CDR3 length: 17
V gene: TRBV9
clone size: -
CDR3 protein: CASSGGTSGTSTDTQYF
CDR3 DNA: TGTGCCAGCAGCGGAGGGACTAGCGGAACTAGCACAGATACGCAGTATTTT

D gene: TRBD1
J gene: TRBJ2-5
CDR3 length: 14
V gene: TRBV5-1
clone size: -
CDR3 protein: CASSSRGLEETQYF
CDR3 DNA: TGCGCCAGCAGCTCCAGGGGGCTGGAGGAGACCCAGTACTTC

D gene: -
J gene: TRBJ2-2
CDR3 length: 15
V gene: TRBV7-2
clone size: -
CDR3 protein: CASSTDKARSGELFF
CDR3 DNA: TGTGCCAGCAGTACAGACAAGGCTCGGTCCGGGGAGCTGTTTTTT

D gene: TRBD1
J gene: TRBJ1-2
CDR3 length: 16
V gene: TRBV9
clone size: -
CDR3 protein: CASSVAQTGWNYGYTF
CDR3 DNA: TGTGCCAGCAGCGTCGCACAGACAGGGTGGAACTATGGCTACACCTTC

D gene: -
J gene: TRBJ2-2
CDR3 length: 16
V gene: TRBV29-1
clone size: -
CDR3 protein: CSVEDLAHPNTGELFF
CDR3 DNA: TGCAGCGTTGAAGATCTTGCCCACCCGAACACCGGGGAGCTGTTTTTT

D gene: TRBD2
J gene: TRBJ2-5
CDR3 length: 17
V gene: TRBV27
clone size: -
CDR3 protein: CASSLVAGGGPQETQYF
CDR3 DNA: TGTGCCAGCAGTTTAGTGGCCGGGGGGGGACCCCAAGAGACCCAGTACTTC

D gene: TRBD2
J gene: TRBJ2-7
CDR3 length: 14
V gene: TRBV10-3
clone size: -
CDR3 protein: CAISGSGSFHEQYF
CDR3 DNA: TGTGCCATCAGTGGGAGCGGGAGCTTCCACGAGCAGTACTTC

D gene: TRBD1
J gene: TRBJ2-3
CDR3 length: 15
V gene: TRBV9
clone size: -
CDR3 protein: CASSVGTGPGDTQYF
CDR3 DNA: TGTGCCAGCAGCGTCGGGACAGGGCCTGGAGATACGCAGTATTTT

D gene: -
J gene: TRBJ1-1
CDR3 length: 15
V gene: TRBV19
clone size: -
CDR3 protein: CASSISLAASLQGFF
CDR3 DNA: TGTGCCAGTAGTATAAGTCTTGCGGCCTCTCTCCAGGGTTTCTTT

D gene: -
J gene: TRBJ2-7
CDR3 length: 15
V gene: TRBV7-2
clone size: -
CDR3 protein: CASSARSGNSYEQYF
CDR3 DNA: TGTGCCAGCAGCGCACGGTCGGGGAACTCCTACGAGCAGTACTTC

D gene: TRBD2
J gene: TRBJ2-1
CDR3 length: 18
V gene: TRBV14
clone size: -
CDR3 protein: CASSQNRIREGSYNEQFF
CDR3 DNA: TGTGCCAGCAGCCAAAATCGGATTCGGGAGGGATCCTACAATGAGCAGTTCTTC

D gene: -
J gene: TRBJ1-4
CDR3 length: 13
V gene: TRBV15
clone size: -
CDR3 protein: CATSGGWAEKLFF
CDR3 DNA: TGTGCCACCAGCGGGGGGTGGGCGGAAAAACTGTTTTTT

D gene: -
J gene: TRBJ1-1
CDR3 length: 15
V gene: TRBV19
clone size: few
CDR3 protein: CATSSRQGKNTEAFF
CDR3 DNA: TGTGCCACCTCATCAAGGCAGGGTAAAAACACTGAAGCTTTCTTT